A selection of T cell receptor beta chains follows, all from one sample in a study of blood T cells in healthy people across ages. Each CDR3 protein gets one entry after TCRdb re-called the 5' RACE reads with MiXCR. The repertoire holds 800,000 to 950,000 distinct CDR3 sequences, with about 48% as singletons. The specimen was blood. These receptors were taken from a man aged 25 to 40 in good health. Both conserved end residues are part of each CDR3. The D gene is left open where the match is weak. Rows may omit the clone size; those that give it use once, few, many or a size class.

D gene	J gene	CDR3 length	V gene	clone size	CDR3 protein	CDR3 DNA
NA	TRBJ2-4	13	TRBV4-3	NA	CASSQQGVNIQYF	TGCGCCAGCAGCCAACAAGGGGTGAACATTCAGTACTTC
TRBD1	TRBJ1-6	16	TRBV9	many	CASSAGQGATNSPLHF	TGTGCCAGCAGCGCGGGACAGGGGGCGACTAATTCACCCCTCCACTTT
NA	TRBJ2-5	12	TRBV9	NA	CASSPKSETQYF	TGTGCCAGCAGCCCCAAATCAGAGACCCAGTACTTC
NA	TRBJ1-5	17	TRBV7-9	NA	CDSSLGTGTDLNQPQHF	TGTGACAGCAGCTTAGGTACTGGGACCGACCTCAATCAGCCCCAGCATTTT
TRBD1	TRBJ2-3	13	TRBV30	NA	CAWSVGGSDTQYF	TGTGCCTGGAGTGTAGGGGGCTCCGATACGCAGTATTTT
TRBD2	TRBJ2-3	15	TRBV28	NA	CATSLAGDDTDTQYF	TGTGCCACCTCCCTAGCGGGGGACGACACAGATACGCAGTATTTT
TRBD2	TRBJ2-5	16	TRBV28	NA	CASSFLAGGLKETQYF	TGTGCCAGCAGTTTCCTAGCGGGGGGGCTTAAAGAGACCCAGTACTTC
TRBD2	TRBJ2-7	16	TRBV3-1	few	CASSQVPTSGSYEQYF	TGTGCCAGCAGCCAAGTACCGACTAGCGGTTCCTACGAGCAGTACTTC
NA	TRBJ1-4	14	TRBV9	NA	CASSVEGFNEKLFF	TGTGCCAGCAGCGTAGAAGGGTTTAATGAAAAACTGTTTTTT
TRBD2	TRBJ2-3	15	TRBV2	NA	CASSVYRGGTDTQYF	TGTGCCAGCAGTGTATATCGGGGGGGGACAGATACGCAGTATTTT
TRBD1	TRBJ1-2	13	TRBV4-1	NA	CASSQQGAEGYTF	TGCGCCAGCAGCCAACAGGGGGCTGAGGGCTACACCTTC
NA	TRBJ1-2	11	TRBV10-3	NA	CANSGTDGYTF	TGTGCCAACTCCGGGACGGATGGCTACACCTTC
NA	TRBJ2-1	11	TRBV29-1	once	CSVEIFGEQFF	TGCAGCGTAGAAATCTTTGGGGAGCAGTTCTTC
NA	TRBJ2-1	15	TRBV20-1	few	CSALDHEVSYNEQFF	TGCAGTGCCCTCGACCACGAGGTTTCCTACAATGAGCAGTTCTTC
NA	TRBJ2-3	14	TRBV11-1	NA	CASSSEGIPDTQYF	TGTGCCAGCAGCTCTGAGGGTATTCCAGATACGCAGTATTTT
NA	TRBJ2-2	15	TRBV4-1	few	CAIDRPGSHTGELFF	TGCGCCATCGACCGCCCAGGCTCTCACACCGGGGAGCTGTTTTTT
TRBD1	TRBJ2-1	11	TRBV20-1	NA	CGGDRSNEQFF	TGCGGTGGGGACAGGTCGAATGAGCAGTTCTTC
NA	TRBJ2-3	13	TRBV5-1	few	CASSLNPTDTQYF	TGCGCCAGCAGCTTGAACCCCACAGATACGCAGTATTTT
NA	TRBJ2-7	15	TRBV6-1	few	CASSEPRQLSYEQYF	TGTGCCAGCAGTGAACCCCGACAGCTCTCCTACGAGCAGTACTTC
TRBD2	TRBJ2-1	17	TRBV7-2	few	CASSLVWRGNLGGEQFF	TGTGCCAGCAGCTTAGTCTGGCGGGGGAATCTTGGGGGTGAGCAGTTCTTC
TRBD1	TRBJ2-3	14	TRBV10-3	few	CAIRGDREGVTQYF	TGTGCCATCAGAGGGGACAGGGAGGGGGTTACGCAGTATTTT
TRBD1	TRBJ1-2	14	TRBV14	NA	CASSPGQGARGYTF	TGTGCCAGCAGCCCGGGACAGGGGGCGCGTGGCTACACCTTC
NA	TRBJ1-1	14	TRBV27	few	CASSFVEGGTEAFF	TGTGCCAGCAGTTTTGTCGAGGGGGGTACTGAAGCTTTCTTT
NA	TRBJ1-6	13	TRBV7-9	NA	CASSLEVNSPLHF	TGTGCCAGCAGCTTAGAGGTCAATTCACCCCTCCACTTT
NA	TRBJ2-3	15	TRBV27	few	CASSFDGDGSDTQYF	TGTGCCAGCAGTTTCGACGGGGACGGATCAGATACGCAGTATTTT
NA	TRBJ2-7	14	TRBV18	NA	CASSPDTVAYEQYF	TGTGCCAGCTCACCTGATACGGTGGCCTACGAGCAGTACTTC
TRBD2	TRBJ2-3	17	TRBV4-2	few	CASSQEASGGVTDTQYF	TGTGCCAGCAGCCAAGAGGCTAGCGGGGGGGTAACAGATACGCAGTATTTT
NA	TRBJ1-4	10	TRBV28	few	CATGAEKLFF	TGTGCCACAGGGGCTGAAAAACTGTTTTTT
NA	TRBJ1-2	15	TRBV14	NA	CASSQEMGRTYGYTF	TGTGCCAGCAGCCAAGAAATGGGACGGACCTATGGCTACACCTTC
NA	TRBJ2-6	15	TRBV7-2	NA	CASSFYGAGANALTF	TGTGCCAGCAGCTTCTATGGGGCTGGGGCCAACGCCCTGACTTTC
TRBD1	TRBJ2-4	16	TRBV4-3	NA	CASSQDRAGGANIQYF	TGCGCCAGCAGCCAAGATCGGGCAGGGGGCGCAAACATTCAGTACTTC
NA	TRBJ1-2	15	TRBV12-3/TRBV12-4	NA	CASSLVMVDNYGYTF	TGTGCCAGCAGTTTGGTGATGGTGGATAACTATGGCTACACCTTC
NA	TRBJ2-4	13	TRBV24-1	once	CAASDTTEDIQYF	TGTGCCGCCAGTGACACGACAGAGGACATTCAGTACTTC
NA	TRBJ2-4	15	TRBV7-2	NA	CASSLAPQAGNIQYF	TGTGCCAGCAGCTTAGCCCCTCAAGCGGGAAACATTCAGTACTTC
NA	TRBJ2-3	13	TRBV11-2	NA	CASSTVGGDTQYF	TGTGCCAGCAGCACAGTCGGCGGGGATACGCAGTATTTT
TRBD1	TRBJ2-1	12	TRBV7-2	few	CASSLVQGEQFF	TGTGCCAGCAGCTTAGTACAGGGGGAGCAGTTCTTC
NA	TRBJ2-3	13	TRBV5-1	NA	CASSQPATDTQYF	TGCGCCAGCAGCCAGCCGGCCACAGATACGCAGTATTTT
NA	TRBJ2-3	17	TRBV7-9	NA	CASSAGRVSGSIDTQYF	TGTGCCAGCAGCGCCGGGCGGGTTAGCGGATCCATAGATACGCAGTATTTT
TRBD1	TRBJ2-1	16	TRBV9	NA	CASSAAPDRGYNEQFF	TGTGCCAGCAGCGCGGCCCCGGACAGGGGATACAATGAGCAGTTCTTC
NA	TRBJ1-5	16	TRBV27	NA	CASSLYGEGSNQPQHF	TGTGCCAGCAGTTTGTATGGGGAGGGTAGCAATCAGCCCCAGCATTTT
NA	TRBJ2-7	15	TRBV4-2	few	CASSQDPTDSYEQYF	TGTGCCAGCAGCCAAGATCCGACAGACTCCTACGAGCAGTACTTC
NA	TRBJ2-7	12	TRBV6-2/TRBV6-3	few	CASASDLAEQYF	TGTGCCAGCGCTTCCGACCTTGCGGAGCAGTACTTC
NA	TRBJ1-2	12	TRBV20-1	NA	CSARDTWGGYTF	TGCAGTGCTAGAGATACCTGGGGTGGCTACACCTTC